A selection of T cell receptor beta chains follows, all from one sample in a study of STAT5B mutations in CD4+ large granular lymphocyte leukemia. Profiled with immunoSEQ multiplex PCR; TCRdb holds only in-frame clones, not every one. Found here are over 45,000 clones, under 80% of them singletons; the top ten hold 1.5%. Specimen: CD4+ T cells from blood buffy coats. These receptors were collected from a human donor in good health. CDR3s include the opening cysteine and the closing phenylalanine or tryptophan. Fields, in order: V gene, clone size, D gene, J gene, CDR3 DNA, CDR3 protein. The D gene is left open where the match is weak. Expanded clones are given a class, and other clones once, few, many or no size at all.

TRBV4-2	once	.	TRBJ1-3	TGTGCCAGCAGCCAAGGGGCGGCTGGAAACACCATATATTTT	CASSQGAAGNTIYF
TRBV18	.	.	TRBJ1-3	TGTGCCAGCTCACCCGAAGTACAGGGATTGTCTGGAAACACCATATATTTT	CASSPEVQGLSGNTIYF
TRBV28	.	TRBD1	TRBJ1-1	TGTGCCAGCAGTTTAGCGACAGGGGTTACTGAAGCTTTCTTT	CASSLATGVTEAFF
TRBV10-3	few	.	TRBJ2-3	TGTGCCATCAGTGAAATGGGAGATACGCAGTATTTT	CAISEMGDTQYF
TRBV10-3	.	TRBD1	TRBJ2-4	TGTGCCACACGACAGGGAGACATTCAGTACTTC	CATRQGDIQYF
TRBV9	.	TRBD2	TRBJ2-1	TGTGCCAGCAGCGCCGGGGGGAACAATGAGCAGTTCTTC	CASSAGGNNEQFF
TRBV6-6	.	.	TRBJ2-3	TGTGCCAGCAGTTACCCTCAGACTCCAGATACGCAGTATTTT	CASSYPQTPDTQYF
TRBV19	.	.	TRBJ1-1	TGTGCCAGTAGTTTCGCCCTTGGGGTGAACACTGAAGCTTTCTTT	CASSFALGVNTEAFF
TRBV9	.	.	TRBJ2-5	TGTGCCAGCAGCGTAGGACGGGGGTGGGAGACCCAGTACTTC	CASSVGRGWETQYF
TRBV30	few	.	TRBJ1-1	TGTGCCTGTCGACTCTACCCTGACACGTCGATGAACACTGAAGCTTTCTTT	CACRLYPDTSMNTEAFF
TRBV7-9	.	TRBD1	TRBJ1-1	TGTGCCAGCAGCTCACAGGGGTTCACTGAAGCTTTCTTT	CASSSQGFTEAFF
TRBV5-1	.	TRBD1	TRBJ1-1	TGCGCCAGCAGCTCTGGGACAGGCGCGAACACTGAAGCTTTCTTT	CASSSGTGANTEAFF
TRBV28	.	.	TRBJ2-7	TGTGCCAGCACCCTTGCTGGCTACGAGCAGTACTTC	CASTLAGYEQYF
TRBV9	.	.	TRBJ2-3	TGTGCCAGCAGCGTATCGACAGACACAGATACGCAGTATTTT	CASSVSTDTDTQYF
TRBV28	.	TRBD2	TRBJ2-5	TGTGCCTCGTTCAGCGGGGGCCAACAAGAGACCCAGTACTTC	CASFSGGQQETQYF
TRBV5-6	.	TRBD1	TRBJ1-3	TGTGCCAGCAGCGGACCGGGACAGGGTTTCGGAAACACCATATATTTT	CASSGPGQGFGNTIYF
TRBV29-1	few	.	TRBJ1-5	TGCAGCGTAGTTACAGGTCCGAATCAGCCCCAGCATTTT	CSVVTGPNQPQHF
TRBV18	.	TRBD2	TRBJ2-2	TGTGCCAGCTCACCTCCCTCGGGGGGGAACACCGGGGAGCTGTTTTTT	CASSPPSGGNTGELFF
TRBV30	.	.	TRBJ1-3	TGTGCCTGGAGTGGAAGCTCTGGAAACACCATATATTTT	CAWSGSSGNTIYF
TRBV18	.	.	TRBJ2-3	TGTGCCAGCTCAAACCTGCAGGCAGATACGCAGTATTTT	CASSNLQADTQYF
TRBV9	.	.	TRBJ1-3	TGTGCCAGCAGCGAGGGGCCGAGCTCTGGAAACACCATATATTTT	CASSEGPSSGNTIYF
TRBV30	few	TRBD1	TRBJ1-2	TGTGCCTGGACTCCGGGACAGAGGTCCGGCTACACCTTC	CAWTPGQRSGYTF
TRBV7-2	.	.	TRBJ2-7	TGTGCCAGCAGCCTCTTGTCGGCCAGCTCCTACGAGCAGTACTTC	CASSLLSASSYEQYF
TRBV28	.	TRBD1	TRBJ1-4	TGTGCCAGCAGTCCGGGGACAGGGGGCGATGAAAAACTGTTTTTT	CASSPGTGGDEKLFF
TRBV5-8	.	TRBD1	TRBJ2-1	TGTGCCAGCAGTTACAACAGGGGGGCTTACAATGAGCAGTTCTTC	CASSYNRGAYNEQFF
TRBV10-3	few	.	TRBJ1-1	TGTGCCATCAGTGCCGAATTCCGGGGGAACACTGAAGCTTTCTTT	CAISAEFRGNTEAFF
TRBV6-4	once	.	TRBJ1-1	TGTGCCAGCAGCCTGGGTCTTGGGTCTGAAGCTTTCTTT	CASSLGLGSEAFF
TRBV19	.	.	TRBJ1-5	TGTGCCAGTAGTTTTACGGGACAAATAAGCAATCAGCCCCAGCATTTT	CASSFTGQISNQPQHF
TRBV7-9	few	TRBD1	TRBJ1-5	TGTGCCAGCAGCTTAGACAGGGGGGGCCAGCCCCAGCATTTT	CASSLDRGGQPQHF
TRBV29-1	.	.	TRBJ1-1	TGCAGCGTCGCAGGACAGTACAACACTGAAGCTTTCTTT	CSVAGQYNTEAFF
TRBV9	once	.	TRBJ2-3	TGTGCCAGCAGCGAGGCCCCCAGGGTGGATACGCAGTATTTT	CASSEAPRVDTQYF
TRBV19	.	.	TRBJ2-2	TGTGCCAGTAGTATAGGGGGTTACGTATCGGGCGGGGAGCTGTTTTTT	CASSIGGYVSGGELFF
TRBV5-1	.	.	TRBJ2-1	TGCGCCAGCAGCCCGACAGCCTCCTACAATGAGCAGTTCTTC	CASSPTASYNEQFF
TRBV4-2	few	.	TRBJ1-2	TGTGCCAGCAGCCAAGATAGGGAGTGGCCCTATGGCTACACCTTC	CASSQDREWPYGYTF
TRBV6-1	.	.	TRBJ1-2	TGTGCCAGCACGAGGGAATACGCCACTGGCTACACCTTC	CASTREYATGYTF
TRBV27	few	.	TRBJ1-6	TGTGCCAGCAGTTCTTCAGGGTCACCCCTCCACTTT	CASSSSGSPLHF
TRBV6-5	.	TRBD1	TRBJ1-1	TGTGCCAGCAGTGGTACAGGGGTTTCGGACACTGAAGCTTTCTTT	CASSGTGVSDTEAFF
TRBV19	.	.	TRBJ1-4	TGTGCCAGTAGACCCCATGCAGCAACTAATGAAAAACTGTTTTTT	CASRPHAATNEKLFF
TRBV7-9	.	.	TRBJ2-3	TGTGCCAGCAGATCCAGCGGCGGCGATACGCAGTATTTT	CASRSSGGDTQYF
TRBV7-9	.	TRBD1	TRBJ2-7	TGTGCCAGCAGCGCTCGACAGGGTTTAGGGGTCGAGCAGTACTTC	CASSARQGLGVEQYF
TRBV30	.	.	TRBJ2-4	TGTGCCTGGAGTGTAGGTACAGGAGGATCCAAAAACATTCAGTACTTC	CAWSVGTGGSKNIQYF
TRBV18	few	.	TRBJ1-5	TGTGCCAGCTCACCCCCCGCGAGGGGCCCCCAGCATTTT	CASSPPARGPQHF
TRBV14	.	.	TRBJ2-3	TGTGCCAGCAGCCAAGAACTGGCAGATACGCAGTATTTT	CASSQELADTQYF
TRBV2	.	TRBD1	TRBJ1-5	TGTGCCAGCAGTAATGACAGGGTGGGCCAGCCCCAGCATTTT	CASSNDRVGQPQHF
TRBV5-6	.	.	TRBJ1-4	TGTGCCAGCAGCTTGGGAGGTTTTCAAAATGAAAAACTGTTTTTT	CASSLGGFQNEKLFF
TRBV27	.	.	TRBJ1-6	TGTGCCAGCAGCCCCGACTCCTATAATTCACCCCTCCACTTT	CASSPDSYNSPLHF
TRBV27	.	TRBD1	TRBJ2-7	TGTGCCAGCAGTTTCCATAGACAGGGTGAGGAGCAGTACTTC	CASSFHRQGEEQYF
TRBV2	.	.	TRBJ2-1	TGTGCCAGCACCCCGGGGAGAAATGAGCAGTTCTTC	CASTPGRNEQFF
TRBV9	.	.	TRBJ1-2	TGTGCCAGCGCCGCGCTGGGGGATCTCTATGGCTACACCTTC	CASAALGDLYGYTF
TRBV5-5	.	TRBD1	TRBJ2-5	TGTGCCAGCAGGCCGACAGGGACCACCGAAGAGACCCAGTACTTC	CASRPTGTTEETQYF
TRBV9	.	.	TRBJ2-3	TGTGCCAGCAGCGTAGTGTCTCCCCCAGATACGCAGTATTTT	CASSVVSPPDTQYF
TRBV4-2	.	TRBD1	TRBJ1-1	TGTGCCAGCAGCCAAGCGGAAGGACAGGATTATGCTGAAGCTTTCTTT	CASSQAEGQDYAEAFF
TRBV23-1	.	.	TRBJ2-7	TGCGCCAGCAGTCAGCTAGAGCGGCACTCCTACGAGCAGTACTTC	CASSQLERHSYEQYF
TRBV11-2	.	TRBD2	TRBJ2-5	TGTGCCAGCAGCTTCGGTGGGCTAGCGGGTGGGACCCAGTACTTC	CASSFGGLAGGTQYF
TRBV6-1	.	.	TRBJ2-5	TGTGCCAGCAGTGAAGGTCCAGGGTTGCGGGAGACCCAGTACTTC	CASSEGPGLRETQYF
TRBV19	.	TRBD1	TRBJ2-3	TGTGCCAGTAGGACAGGGGCCGGGGGTACGCAGTATTTT	CASRTGAGGTQYF
TRBV5-3	.	TRBD1	TRBJ2-5	TGTGCCAGAAGCCACCCACCGGACAGGGATCAAGAGACCCAGTACTTC	CARSHPPDRDQETQYF
TRBV20-1	.	.	TRBJ2-5	TGCAGTGCTCTCCTGCAAGAGACCCAGTACTTC	CSALLQETQYF